The source of this T cell receptor (beta chain) is a study of blood T cell repertoires in COVID-19. This CDR3 comprises 16 residues. Germline trimming cut 4 bases from V and 5 bases from J; bases unmatched to any gene: 7. Looked up from germline, CDR1 is MNHEY and CDR2 is SVGEGT. Sequencing used immunoSEQ multiplex PCR; TCRdb keeps in-frame clones, though not all of them. Of about 170,000 clones listed, less than 80% are singletons. The participants were between roughly 18 and 89 years old and came from under 25 US areas. The sequence was obtained from a woman between 65 and 79 years old in a cohort exposed to, infected with or recovered from COVID-19 (not recorded which). Sequenced input: PBMCs or T cells enriched from blood (not recorded which). The chain carries TRBV6-2 or TRBV6-3 and TRBJ2-1; the match to TRBD2 covers 11 bases. DNA for the CDR3: TGTGCCAGCAGTTCCCGGGGTAGCGGGAGGGACAATGAGCAGTTCTTC. It specifies CASSSRGSGRDNEQFF.